This T cell receptor (beta chain) was sequenced in a study of blood T cell repertoires in COVID-19 (dated by TCRdb to the early 2020s). Describing the broader study: The collaborator samples originated in the United States, Italy and Spain and spanned the acute and convalescent phases of COVID-19. The material from the prospective study consisted of cDNA or gDNA derived from T cells, B-cell-depleted T cells, or PBMCs. The dataset comprised deeply sampled blood TCRbeta repertoires from subjects exposed to, actively infected with, or recovered from COVID-19. The repertoires were made available in a free public database intended to serve as a resource for research on the immune response to SARS-CoV-2. Samples were obtained from the ongoing ImmuneRACE study (first 160 participants) and from 1,254 subjects provided by 6 global collaborators. The sample metadata nearly always contained a de-identified subject ID, COVID-19 status, age in years and sex. HLA class I and class II types, where available, came from metadata supplied by the sample provider rather than from assay-based typing. Results and caveats for the whole study, not just this receptor: The amount of clinical and demographic metadata varied by source and participant and was provided uncurated.

About this clone: No cognate antigen has been identified for it. One base away there is no much larger clone; base qualities are not given.

TCRbeta CDR3 regions were amplified from genomic DNA by means of the immunoSEQ Assay, a bias-controlled multiplex PCR. The original methods were these. The number of nucleated cells in each sample was estimated from the amplification of reference gene primers within the assay. To quantify the absolute abundance of each unique TCRbeta CDR3 rearrangement, sequence reads were collapsed and filtered. Productive Simpson clonality was computed per sample as the square root of Simpson's diversity index over productive rearrangements. TCRdb retrieved this table from immuneACCESS and kept in-frame rearrangements only. Not all clones are present; in checked studies, unresolved V genes account for under half, and no reason is known for the remainder. The V and J calls and the clone size are those of that table, but D and trimming were determined from the DNA. The sample includes 11,000 to 15,000 clones, with over 75% observed a single time. The ten largest clones represent around 15% of the sample.

Whole blood was collected in K2EDTA tubes by collaborating institutions according to the institutions' own protocols. For TCRbeta analysis, collaborators shipped samples in one of three forms: frozen whole blood, isolated PBMCs, or DNA extracted from either of those sample types. Trimming costs V 0 bases and J 3 bases, and their ends lie 9 bases apart. CDR1 and CDR2, looked up from the germline V gene (reference sequence), are LNHDA and SQIVND. Including cysteine and phenylalanine, the CDR3 has 15 amino acids. Just CDR3 DNA is preserved here, 45 bases in frame from base 1. The specimen was peripheral blood. The rearrangement combines TRBV19 with TRBJ1-5; there is no confident call for the D gene. This sequence originates from a man aged 50 to 60 with active COVID-19. The bases are TGTGCCAGTAGTATAGAGAGAAGAAACAATCAGCCCCAGCATTTT. Translated, this gives CASSIERRNNQPQHF.